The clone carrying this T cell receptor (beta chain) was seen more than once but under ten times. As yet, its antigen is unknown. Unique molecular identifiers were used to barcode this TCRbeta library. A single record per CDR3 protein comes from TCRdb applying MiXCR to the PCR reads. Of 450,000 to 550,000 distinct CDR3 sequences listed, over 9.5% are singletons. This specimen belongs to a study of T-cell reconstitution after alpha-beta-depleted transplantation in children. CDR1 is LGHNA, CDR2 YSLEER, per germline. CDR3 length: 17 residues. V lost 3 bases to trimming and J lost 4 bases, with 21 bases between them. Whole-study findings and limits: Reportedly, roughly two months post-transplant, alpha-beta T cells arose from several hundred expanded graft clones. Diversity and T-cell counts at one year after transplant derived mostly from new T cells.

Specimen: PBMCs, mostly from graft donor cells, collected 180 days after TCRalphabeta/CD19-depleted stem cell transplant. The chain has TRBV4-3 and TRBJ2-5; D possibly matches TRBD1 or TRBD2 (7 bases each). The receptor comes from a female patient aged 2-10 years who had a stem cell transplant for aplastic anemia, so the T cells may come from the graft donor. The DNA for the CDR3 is TGCGCCAGCAGCCACGAGCAGGGGGGGGTTGGGGCAGAGACCCAGTACTTC. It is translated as CASSHEQGGVGAETQYF.